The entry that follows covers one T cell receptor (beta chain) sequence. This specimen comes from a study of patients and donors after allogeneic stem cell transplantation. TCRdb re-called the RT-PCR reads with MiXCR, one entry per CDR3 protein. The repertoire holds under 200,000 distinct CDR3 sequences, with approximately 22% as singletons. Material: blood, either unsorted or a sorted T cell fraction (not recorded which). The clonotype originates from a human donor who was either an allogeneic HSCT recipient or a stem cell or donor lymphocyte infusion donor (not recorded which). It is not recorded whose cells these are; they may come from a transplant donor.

The chain's CDR3 is CASSELGSSYLDGYTF. For the CDR3, the DNA is TGTGCCAGCAGCGAACTGGGTTCGTCCTACCTCGATGGCTACACCTTC. The rearrangement uses TRBV12-3 or TRBV12-4 and TRBJ1-2; unclear D gene. The V gene lost 6 bases and the J gene lost 6 bases, with 23 bases spanning the gap. The CDR3 extends over 16 amino acids.